This TCR beta chain is from a study of shared clonotypes between healthy human individuals. A CD45RA-negative memory subset and a CD45RA+ naive subset were separated from the CD4+ cells. About this clone itself: Its antigen is not identified.

Broader study findings: Sampling included only blood; tissue repertoires likely differ. The small donor group covered limited genetic and exposure diversity. Generation of non-shared clonotypes was less probable than generation of clonotypes shared by all four donors.

Here immunoSEQ multiplex PCR was the method, and the copy in TCRdb shows in-frame clones only, minus some. The repertoire holds about 2.4 million clones, 93% seen once, with around 0.4% in the top ten. V lost 5 bases and J lost 8, with 15 bases in between. Per the germline V gene, CDR1 is SGHAT and CDR2 is FQNNGV. This CDR3 has 13 amino acids. Sequencing was carried out using naive CD4+ T cells from PBMCs. Subset defined: CD45RA+ positively selected. The receptor's source is a young man in good health. Some clones in this sample may be carry-over from other donors' samples. V usage is TRBV11-2 and J usage is TRBJ1-2, with D maybe TRBD1 (6 bases). The CDR3 DNA sequence: TGTGCCAGCAGCCCCCAAACAGGGATCGGCTACACCTTC. Translation gives CASSPQTGIGYTF. Looking up the rest from reference TRBV11-2 and TRBJ1-2 gives the full variable domain: EAGVAQSPRYKIIEKRQSVAFWCNPISGHATLYWYQQILGQGPKLLIQFQNNGVVDDSQLPKDRFSAERLKGVDSTLKIQPAKLEDSAVYLCASSPQTGIGYTFGSGTRLTVV.